One sample yielded the 10 T cell receptor beta chains listed below, sequenced in a study of CD8+CD57+ T cells in acquired aplastic anemia. The authors sequenced patients whose flow cytometry had shown CD8+CD57+ cell expansion. According to the study, genomic DNA was the template for TCR beta VDJ and CDR3 profiling. MiXCR was run by TCRdb on the reads, yielding one entry per CDR3 protein. The sample records 160,000 or so distinct CDR3 sequences, around 48% being singletons. The specimen was sorted CD4+, CD8+, or CD8+CD57+ T cells (not recorded which) from PBMCs. Every receptor here comes from a human donor with aplastic anemia.

The chain links TRBV10-3 to TRBJ2-6; D is unclear. The CDR3 sequence is 10 residues long. Germline V gene sequence: CDR1 ENHRY, CDR2 SYGVKD. Trimming shortened V by 6 bases and J by 8 bases, and 2 bases separated the two germline ends. CDR3 bases: TGTGCCATCAGCCCCAACGTCCTGACTTTC. It yields the protein CAISPNVLTF.

The V call is TRBV5-1, the J call TRBJ1-2; 9 positions agree with TRBD1. Germline V lookup: CDR1 SGHRS, CDR2 YFSETQ. With 3 bases clipped from V and 8 bases from J, the junction kept 5 bases outside the gene matches. This CDR3 has 13 amino acids. In nucleotides, the CDR3 is TGCGCCAGCAGCTGGACAGGGGAGGAGGGCTACACCTTC. The encoded protein is CASSWTGEEGYTF.

This clonotype was seen many times. The rearrangement joins TRBV7-3 to TRBJ2-2, with 7 bases identical to TRBD2. Per the germline V gene, CDR1 is SGHTA and CDR2 is FQGTGA. J was trimmed by 2 bases and V by 8 bases; bases with no gene match: 8. This CDR3 is built from 15 residues. CDR3 loop: CASAAGGSNTGELFF. The CDR3 DNA follows: TGTGCCAGCGCGGCCGGGGGGAGTAACACCGGGGAGCTGTTTTTT.

CDR3 residues: CASRAGEDYEQYF. The DNA of the CDR3 is TGTGCCAGTAGGGCAGGGGAGGACTACGAGCAGTACTTC. The J gene is TRBJ2-7, the V gene TRBV19, with D tentatively TRBD1 or TRBD2 (6 bases each). V lost 6 bases and J lost 3, with 12 bases in between. This CDR3 comprises 13 residues. Germline V CDR1 and CDR2: LNHDA, SQIVND (reference sequence).

The V gene is TRBV19, the J gene TRBJ1-2; the D gene is possibly TRBD1 (5 bases). V dropped 5 bases and J dropped 4 bases, with 17 bases sitting between them. CDR1 LNHDA and CDR2 SQIVND come from the germline V gene (reference sequence). The CDR3 is made up of 15 amino acids. This chain's CDR3 is CASSPGLGVIYGYTF. The CDR3 DNA sequence: TGTGCCAGTAGTCCTGGATTAGGGGTGATCTATGGCTACACCTTC.

In this sample, this clonotype turned up many times. The chain combines TRBV20-1 with TRBJ2-5; D is perhaps TRBD1 (6 bases). There are 13 residues in the CDR3. The V gene's germline CDR1 is DFQATT and CDR2 SNEGSKA (reference sequence). V gave up 5 bases and J gave up 4 bases, with 14 bases separating them. CDR3 nucleotides: TGCAGTGCTCAGCTGGGGGCGGGAGAGACCCAGTACTTC. This sequence encodes CSAQLGAGETQYF.

This clonotype was found many times. The chain employs TRBV6-1 and TRBJ2-5; the D gene is possibly TRBD2 (6 bases). Germline V gene lookup returns CDR1 MNHNS and CDR2 SASEGT. This CDR3 region has 12 residues. V was pared by 7 bases and J by 5 bases, with 11 bases between. The CDR3, as DNA: TGTGCCAGCAAAGCGGGTCCGGAGACCCAGTACTTC. Translated, it gives CASKAGPETQYF.

The CDR3 here is CASSLVGDPRGEDEQFF. In DNA form, the CDR3 reads TGTGCCAGCAGCTTGGTAGGGGATCCCCGAGGTGAGGATGAGCAGTTCTTC. The V gene is TRBV13, the J gene TRBJ2-1, with D perhaps TRBD1 (5 bases). The CDR3 runs 17 residues. The V and J ends lost 3 bases and 8 bases respectively, with 23 bases between them. Germline V gene lookup returns CDR1 PRHDT and CDR2 FYEKMQ (reference sequence).

This clonotype was counted at least ten times. The rearrangement uses TRBV10-3 and TRBJ1-2; 7 bases are shared with TRBD1. Looked up from germline, CDR1 is ENHRY and CDR2 is SYGVKD. The junction had 8 bases not matched to a gene; V was cut back by 6 bases and J by 10 bases. This CDR3 spans 12 amino acids. The CDR3 nucleotides are TGTGCCATCAGGGGGACAGTTCTCGACTACACCTTC. Translated, it gives CAIRGTVLDYTF.

On this clonotype itself: A much bigger clone sits one base away, suggesting this may be a read error. The chain recombines TRBV13 with TRBJ1-2; no clear D gene. This CDR3 is built from 14 residues. Germline V gene data show CDR1 as PRHDT and CDR2 as FYEKMQ (reference sequence). V lost 0 bases and J lost 8, with 13 bases in between. The CDR3 nucleotides read TGTGCCAGCAGCTTAGGCTCAGGACTGAGGGGCTACACCTTC. Protein sequence: CASSLGSGLRGYTF.